Shown below are 9 T cell receptor beta chains from a single sample sequenced in a study of preoperative IRX-2 immunotherapy in early breast cancer. Noted treatment: preoperative locoregional IRX-2 cytokine immunotherapy. Some clones are missing from TCRdb's copy, which holds only in-frame ones; the method was immunoSEQ multiplex PCR. Found here are roughly 99,000 clones, 80% to 90% of them singletons; the top ten hold about 2.1%. The input for sequencing was tumor tissue, taken after IRX-2 immunotherapy. Every receptor here comes from a human donor with breast cancer.

This clone has a single count. The chain couples TRBV5-1 to TRBJ2-3; 7 bases are shared with TRBD1. The J segment lost 3 bases and the V segment lost 3 bases, leaving 10 bases of the junction unmatched. The CDR3 runs 16 residues. In germline, CDR1 is SGHRS, CDR2 YFSETQ. CDR3 region: CASSSGWGQRTDTQYF. In DNA, the CDR3 is TGCGCCAGCAGCTCGGGTTGGGGACAGCGGACAGATACGCAGTATTTT.

The gene calls are TRBV7-6 and TRBJ2-1, with D possibly TRBD2 on 6 matching bases. The CDR3 sequence is 16 residues long. The germline V gene has CDR1 SGHVS and CDR2 FNYEAQ. Trimming pared 3 bases from V and 4 bases from J, leaving 16 bases between. The CDR3 sequence is CASSFGQAGGYNEQFF. The DNA for the CDR3 is TGTGCCAGCAGCTTCGGACAAGCTGGGGGGTACAATGAGCAGTTCTTC.

This chain joins TRBV6-8 and TRBJ1-1; D possibly corresponds to TRBD1 (5 bases). Germline V gives CDR1 MNHGY, CDR2 SAAAGT. V lost 7 bases to trimming and J lost 5 bases, with 11 bases between them. The CDR3 consists of 12 residues. CDR3 DNA: TGTGCCAGCACCGAATCAGGGACTGAAGCTTTCTTT. Protein product: CASTESGTEAFF.

The chain uses TRBV29-1 and TRBJ1-1, with TRBD1 matching over 8 bases. The CDR3 is 13 amino acids. V lost 7 bases, J lost 3 bases, and 7 bases stayed unmatched. From germline, CDR1 is SQVTM and CDR2 ANQGSEA. The CDR3 sequence is CSGRTGSDTEAFF. CDR3 nucleotide sequence: TGCAGCGGTAGGACAGGGAGTGACACTGAAGCTTTCTTT.

This chain joins TRBV18 and TRBJ1-4; TRBD1 aligns across 8 bases. The CDR3 is 15 residues long. J lost 4 bases, V lost 3 bases, and 4 bases had no gene match. From germline, CDR1 is KGHSH and CDR2 LQKENI. As DNA, the CDR3 is TGTGCCAGCTCACCGCCGGGACAGGATAATGAAAAACTGTTTTTT. Residues: CASSPPGQDNEKLFF.

This clone appeared a single time. This rearrangement joins TRBV19 to TRBJ1-2; D uncertain. The germline V gene encodes CDR1 LNHDA and CDR2 SQIVND (reference sequence). The CDR3 is made up of 14 amino acids. The V end lost 5 bases, the J end lost 2 bases, and 12 bases lay between the germline ends. As DNA, the CDR3 is TGTGCCAGTAGTGCTTACGGCGACAACTATGGCTACACCTTC. Encoded protein: CASSAYGDNYGYTF.

J is TRBJ1-1 and V is TRBV19; 7 positions agree with TRBD1. This CDR3 has 15 amino acids. With V trimmed by 4 bases and J by 4 bases, 9 bases remained unmatched. The germline gives CDR1 LNHDA, CDR2 SQIVND (reference sequence). The CDR3 sequence is CASSTRQGGRTEAFF. The CDR3 nucleotides are TGTGCCAGTAGTACCCGACAGGGTGGTCGCACTGAAGCTTTCTTT.

The J gene is TRBJ2-2, the V gene TRBV6-8, with 15 bases that match TRBD2. CDR3 length: 17 amino acids. CDR1 MNHGY and CDR2 SAAAGT come from the germline V gene. J gave up 5 bases and V 5 bases, and 6 bases lay outside the gene matches. CDR3 sequence reads: CASSVGLAGGMTGELFF. CDR3 bases: TGTGCCAGCAGTGTGGGACTAGCGGGAGGAATGACCGGGGAGCTGTTTTTT.

J is TRBJ2-7 and V is TRBV23-1, with TRBD1 identical over 8 bases. TRBV23-1 has ORF status, its function being uncertain. V was clipped by 6 bases and J by 7 bases; unmatched bases: 17. The CDR3 consists of 16 residues. The CDR3 region is CASSRDRRTTSREQYF. CDR3 bases: TGCGCCAGCAGCCGGGACAGGCGGACAACCTCGCGGGAGCAGTACTTC.